The rows below give T cell receptor beta chains drawn from one sample of a study of OX40 agonist ivuxolimab in advanced cancers. Produced via immunoSEQ multiplex PCR; TCRdb's table is partial and in-frame only. The table records about 85,000 clones, 80% to 90% of them present only once. Material: CD4+ or CD8+ T cells sorted from blood, obtained in a trial of the OX40 agonist ivuxolimab. These TCRs come from an adult with an advanced solid tumor such as melanoma, head and neck, liver or kidney cancer. Both conserved end residues are part of each CDR3.

j_call | v_call | cdr3_aa
- | TRBV7-2 | CASSFEARDEQYF
TRBJ2-7 | TRBV5-1 | CASSLMGQQGVGEQYF
TRBJ1-1 | TRBV30 | CAWSLYSMHRTIRTEAFF
TRBJ2-3 | TRBV28 | CASSSDRGSGDTQYF
TRBJ1-1 | TRBV5-3 | CARSSSGGSFPNTEAFF
TRBJ1-6 | TRBV14 | CASLPPTGPENSPLHF
TRBJ1-5 | TRBV2 | CASSGTNSNQPQHF
TRBJ1-2 | TRBV14 | CASSQAGTGSYGYTF
TRBJ2-7 | TRBV5-4 | CASSMAGGLTYEQYF
TRBJ2-5 | TRBV19 | CVSSSLDRGETQYF
TRBJ1-1 | TRBV19 | CASRADRAGTEAFF
TRBJ1-1 | TRBV11-1 | CASSLRQGLGTEAFF
TRBJ1-6 | TRBV2 | CASSVSDPYNSPLHF
TRBJ1-6 | TRBV6-5 | CASSEMWDSPLHF
TRBJ1-5 | TRBV5-1 | CASRDGTGGQPQHF
TRBJ2-3 | TRBV5-1 | CASSRALAGATDTQYF
TRBJ1-1 | TRBV4-3 | CASSQARQGRDNTEAFF